This T cell receptor beta chain was captured by sequencing in a study of blood T cells in healthy people across ages. A second PCR of about 6 to 11 cycles used a sample-barcoded 5' primer and a J-beta primer mix. TCRdb redid the calling of the 5' RACE reads with MiXCR, one entry per CDR3 protein. The table shows some 850,000 distinct CDR3 sequences, with approximately 24% occurring only once. These data were also filed under a second study, of T cells of mothers and their children. Per that study: T cell clones that were persistent and microchimeric went undetected.

Specimen: blood. The receptor was isolated from a boy under 18 in good health.

CDR3: CSAIPPGGYTF. CDR3 nucleotides: TGCAGTGCTATCCCCCCTGGCGGCTACACCTTC. The V call is TRBV20-1, the J call TRBJ1-2, with D uncertain. Deletions cut 4 bases from V and 8 bases from J, with 11 bases between. This CDR3 comprises 11 residues. Germline CDR1 DFQATT, CDR2 SNEGSKA (reference sequence).